The subject of this entry is one TCR beta chain. This clone's antigen is unknown. Per-base qualities were not stored, and no clone one base away is much larger. The CDR3 holds 13 amino acids from the cysteine to the phenylalanine. Solely the CDR3 DNA is kept, with 39 bases framed from the first base. As encoded in the germline V gene, CDR1 is ENHRY while CDR2 is SYGVKD. V is pared back by 6 bases and J by 3 bases, with 9 bases lying between the germline termini. The sample is drawn from a study of cytomegalovirus exposure and HLA in healthy donors listed by TCRdb under 2017. With respect to the entire study: In an earlier analysis of around 540 of the donors, about 260 Gb of sequence data and 90 million to 120 million unique TCR beta sequences from approximately 180 million T cells were reported. An early release covering roughly 640 HLA-typed donors comprised about 300 gigabases of sequencing data and tens of millions of unique TCR sequences. The genetic ancestry cluster associated with self-reported Caucasian donors included roughly 84% of the approximately 400 genotyped donors. The study aimed to test whether signatures of past pathogen exposure could be identified by cataloging public T cell receptors. The study profiled the T cell repertoires of 500 to 800 subjects by immunosequencing and related them to cytomegalovirus serostatus. In addition to the first cohort of roughly 670 subjects, a separate validation cohort of around 110 different subjects was used. To predict cytomegalovirus infection status, the study combined high-throughput TCR immunosequencing, statistical association of individual TCRs with disease status, and machine learning. In a later analysis, previously published TCR beta repertoires from fewer than 750 donors were re-analyzed and high-resolution HLA genotyping was added so that TCR occurrence patterns could be studied. Rather than drawing on any new phenotypic data, the later analysis identified candidate immune exposures from TCR beta sequences and the way those sequences occurred across donors. An earlier analysis of around 640 of the donors used high-throughput TCR beta sequencing to judge whether each TCR beta V gene segment behaved as functional or pseudogenic. Donor age, sex, ethnicity and CMV serostatus were collected together with the repertoire data. Genome-wide SNP genotypes for about 55% of the roughly 670 donors were used in a later genetic analysis, which treated that subset as a discovery cohort. All discovery cohort repertoires had been generated using a single sequencing platform. Both class I and class II loci were covered by HLA typing, at four-digit resolution. The number of typed donors differed by locus: about 620-630 for A, B, C, DRB1 and DQB1; about 520 for DQA1; 606 for DPA1; and about 450 for DPB1. Several DR-DQ haplotypes were treated as single units for association and clustering because of strong linkage in the cohort. Among about 360 genotyped donors of the cohort, an average of 235,054 unique TCR beta nucleotide sequences were sequenced per donor, roughly a sixth of them non-productive.

In total, roughly 670 healthy bone marrow donors made up the cohort. At the time of sampling, all cohort members were nominally healthy, though unrecorded immune exposures were likely present. The donor was CMV seropositive and belonged to the group of 250 to 300 seropositive cohort members. Each donor provided a peripheral blood sample, and peripheral blood mononuclear cells were used for TCR beta sequencing. The Qiagen DNeasy Blood Extraction Kit was used to extract genomic DNA from the blood cell samples. Receptor amplification or capture employed the immunoSEQ multiplex PCR assay. For the multiplex PCR, a mixture combining 60 forward primers for TCR Vbeta segments and 13 reverse primers for TCR Jbeta segments was used. Amplification of the CDR3 region of rearranged TCR beta genes was performed with a multiplex PCR assay on genomic DNA. The Illumina HiSeq System was used to sequence the amplified TCR beta libraries as 87-base-pair reads. As for the original processing: Across the 670 or so repertoires, a later analysis counted 80 million or so unique TCR beta chains, roughly 11 million of which were shared by at least two donors. Raw reads were error-corrected and collapsed into unique sequences with a nearest-neighbor algorithm that merged closely related sequences to remove PCR and sequencing errors. To assign V, D and J gene segments, CDR3 sequences were aligned to IMGT reference sequences. For a sequence to be retained, at least a six-nucleotide match to both a V gene segment and a J gene segment was required. Rearrangements were called productive when the CDR3 lacked stop codons and stayed in frame with V and J; all others were non-productive. CDR3 was defined by IMGT convention, running from the second conserved V-encoded cysteine to the conserved J-encoded phenylalanine. In an earlier analysis of around 570 of the donors, sequences lacking an unambiguous match to a single V gene segment were excluded. An earlier analysis of some 610 of the donors called V segments functional above 56.7% productive rearrangements and segregating when the between-donor standard deviation exceeded 5%. A statistical classification framework was built to diagnose cytomegalovirus status from the catalog of TCR beta chain sequences. A later analysis assigned V and J genes by comparing TCR nucleotide sequences with IMGT/GENE-DB human TR gene sequences. In a later analysis, CDR3 sequences and most-parsimonious VDJ recombination scenarios were assigned using the TCRdist pipeline. In a later analysis, every TCR beta chain was defined by the combination of its CDR3 amino acid sequence and its V-gene family, and reads without a unique V-gene family were dropped. A later analysis removed over 500 highly shared, low-generation-probability nucleotide sequences to deal with suspected cross-contamination and a sequencing artifact. In a later analysis, a clonal expansion index for each public chain was calculated from normalized within-repertoire ranks of inferred template counts. A later analysis computed generation probabilities with a VDJ recombination model fitted to out-of-frame rearrangements, and checked the results against IGoR. In a later analysis, hypergeometric tests were used to score TCR-TCR, TCR-HLA and TCR-CMV co-occurrence, with a repertoire-size bias correction applied to TCR pairs. False discovery rates were estimated in a later analysis by permuting HLA or CMV assignments 20 times. In a later analysis, co-occurring TCRs were grouped using DBSCAN, with TCRdist sequence similarity added in when clustering inside HLA-allele-positive subsets. Co-occurrence clustering excluded repertoires with fewer than 30,000 or more than 120,000 public chains, plus five with anomalous nucleotide sharing. TCRdb re-hosts the immuneACCESS table, in-frame sequences only. Its copies lack some clones; in the studies checked, an unresolved V gene accounts for under half of them, and the cause for the rest is not known. The V and J calls and clone size were taken over from that table, and D and trimming were inferred from the DNA. The sample yields about 76,000 clones; 65% to 85% were counted once. The top ten hold roughly 4.9% of the sample.

On the study overall, not on this receptor specifically: A further reported finding was that TCR beta sequences accurately predicted the HLA-A and HLA-B alleles for most subjects in the first cohort. A later analysis reported that several top co-occurrence clusters appeared linked to parvovirus B19, influenza, CMV and Epstein-Barr virus. The classifier was reported to diagnose cytomegalovirus status with high specificity and sensitivity in both the original cohort and the validation cohort. A cluster of highly shared sequence variants was judged likely to be a technical artifact of the sequencing pipeline. Linkage disequilibrium might explain the correlated functional status among segregating V segments, but an unknown experimental factor could not be ruled out. In a later analysis, HLA-associated TCR beta chains showed more clonal expansion and lower generation probabilities than non-associated chains that were equally common. When HLA alleles, especially DR and DQ, strongly co-occurred, TCR associations were difficult to assign to individual alleles. In an earlier analysis of more than 500 of the donors, most TCR beta V segments appeared in productive rearrangements about 87% or about 30% of the time, broadly matching IMGT annotations. Some IMGT-functional V segments, including TRBV6-2 and TRBV6-3, could not be told apart with the 87-base-pair reads, so those segments were excluded. The only immune exposure information available for the cohort was CMV serostatus. The presence/absence analyses assumed that sequencing depth was roughly uniform across donors, and that assumption may not be true. Because some donors lacked HLA typing at each locus, the association tests relied only on the typed subset. A later analysis associated 15,000 to 20,000 TCR beta sequences with specific HLA alleles at a false discovery rate of 0.05. Because counts were too low, about 18 rarely observed V segments, including chromosome 9 orphons, were excluded from the earlier analysis of fewer than 650 of the donors. It was suggested by the authors that the approach could potentially be generalized to other disease states and immunological phenotypes. According to a later genetic analysis, donors in an Asian-associated ancestry cluster had fewer N-insertions in productive TCRs than the approximately 650-donor mean. The study listed 150 to 200 TCR beta chains as associated with cytomegalovirus. In a later analysis, the rate of TCR association differed among HLA loci, with DRB1 alleles having the most associated TCRs and HLA-C alleles having the fewest. In this cohort, only TCR beta chains were sequenced, and detectable features were limited by the absence of alpha or paired-chain data. While some public TCRs were present in many individuals, most TCR sequences turned up only very rarely across donors. V-gene and J-gene trimming of TCR beta chains was associated with a missense DCLRE1C variant in a later genetic analysis, and the association was replicated in an independent cohort. Most CMV-associated TCR beta chains appeared to be HLA-restricted in a later analysis, and the HLA associations seemed to be driven largely by CMV exposure. In vitro tests confirmed that a few of the cytomegalovirus-associated TCR beta chains recognize cytomegalovirus antigens.

Recombination connected TRBV10-3 to TRBJ1-5; confidence is insufficient to name the D gene. Sequencing was carried out using PBMCs. The sequence was obtained from a man aged 55 to 70 in good health and CMV-seropositive. The DNA sequence is given as TGTGCCATCAGGCAGGCCGACAATCAGCCCCAGCATTTT. Its amino acids are CAIRQADNQPQHF.